Described below is a single T cell receptor (beta chain) sequence and its context. Its specificity is unknown. V shed 6 bases and J 7 bases; nucleotides not matched to a gene: 13. The CDR3 loop spans 16 amino acids. Germline V gene sequence: CDR1 LNHDA, CDR2 SQIVND (reference sequence). The record originates from a study of CD4 T cells in relation to SARS-CoV-2 and coronaviruses. Background on the study: After roughly ten days of antigen culture, PBMC TCR beta CDR3s were sequenced. Negative control cultures got HIV-1 Nef peptides or no peptide.

Data came from immunoSEQ multiplex PCR; TCRdb stores just in-frame clones and leaves some out. Of around 20,000 clones in the sample, roughly 77% are singletons; the top ten hold under 25%. The study, taken as a whole, reports: No crossreactivity against non-spike viral proteins was tested here. Compared with monoreactive clones, crossreactive clones showed significantly weaker SARS-CoV-2 expansion.

CD4+ T cells from unexposed donors were obtained before the COVID-19 pandemic (2011-2018). Isolation of CD4+ T cells took place after around 11 days in culture. The sequenced sample consisted of CD4+ T cells from PBMCs, cultured in vitro. The J gene is TRBJ2-1, the V gene TRBV19, with 9 bases fitting TRBD2. The sequence was collected from a human donor in good health. The CDR3 DNA reads TGTGCCAGTAGCCCCATGGCGGGAGGGCCCAGGAATGAGCAGTTCTTC. Its translation is CASSPMAGGPRNEQFF.